The 23 T cell receptor beta chains given below trace back to one sample, sequenced in a study of OX40 agonist ivuxolimab in advanced cancers. Library method: the immunoSEQ multiplex PCR assay. Here the immuneACCESS table is served through TCRdb, limited to in-frame sequences with V and J called. Missing clones are a known gap in these copies; in checked studies unresolved V genes cover under half, and the rest lacks a known reason. This sample has about 89,000 clones in its table, and more than 70% of those were observed once. Together, the top ten hold 0.25% to 0.35% of the sample. This specimen was CD4+ or CD8+ T cells sorted from blood, taken in a trial of the OX40 agonist ivuxolimab. Every receptor here comes from an adult with an advanced solid tumor such as melanoma, head and neck, liver or kidney cancer.

The chain links TRBV4-3 to TRBJ2-5, with D perhaps given as TRBD1 or TRBD2 (6 bases each). V was trimmed by 0 bases and J by 4 bases, leaving 9 bases between them. Germline CDR1 reads LGHNA; CDR2 reads YSLEER. CDR3 length equals 14 residues. The CDR3 bases are TGCGCCAGCAGCCAAGAGGGGGGCCGAGAGACCCAGTACTTC. Encoded protein: CASSQEGGRETQYF.

The chain couples TRBV2 to TRBJ1-1, with D perhaps matching TRBD1 (6 bases). Germline assignment: CDR1 SNHLY and CDR2 FYNNEI. V was trimmed by 3 bases and J by 4 bases, leaving 15 bases between them. This CDR3 has 15 amino acids. The CDR3 DNA follows: TGTGCCAGCAGTGACGGGGGTGCCAGGGGCACTGAAGCTTTCTTT. This gives the protein CASSDGGARGTEAFF.

V is TRBV7-3 and J is TRBJ2-1, with D tentatively TRBD2 (6 bases). CDR1 and CDR2 (germline): SGHTA, FQGTGA. This CDR3 is built from 15 residues. The V gene lost 6 bases and the J gene lost 6 bases, with 18 bases spanning the gap. The CDR3: CASRRDPAGRNEQFF. CDR3 in DNA: TGTGCCAGCAGGCGGGACCCCGCCGGACGCAATGAGCAGTTCTTC.

The chain combines TRBV6-4 with TRBJ1-3; D is possibly TRBD1 (5 bases). The CDR3 is made up of 15 amino acids. V was pared by 4 bases and J by 0 bases, with 10 bases between. From germline, CDR1 is MRHNA and CDR2 SNTAGT. The CDR3: CASSVGGRSGNTIYF. The CDR3 coding sequence is TGTGCCAGCAGTGTGGGGGGACGCTCTGGAAACACCATATATTTT.

V usage is TRBV6-1 and J usage is TRBJ2-7; TRBD1 might be the D (5 bases). The CDR3 consists of 14 residues. The V and J ends lost 2 bases and 4 bases respectively, with 12 bases between them. Germline V gives CDR1 MNHNS, CDR2 SASEGT. The CDR3: CASSESGRDYEQYF. CDR3 DNA sequence: TGTGCCAGCAGTGAATCGGGCAGGGATTACGAGCAGTACTTC.

This chain uses TRBV5-4 with TRBJ2-1; 12 bases agree with TRBD2. The CDR3 contains 16 residues. Germline V CDR1 and CDR2: SGHNT, YYREEE (reference sequence). The J segment lost 5 bases and the V segment lost 2 bases, leaving 5 bases of the junction unmatched. CDR3 nucleotide sequence: TGTGCCAGCAGCTTTTTCCTAGCGGGGGGGCACAATGAGCAGTTCTTC. It yields the protein CASSFFLAGGHNEQFF.

J is TRBJ1-6 and V is TRBV27, with TRBD1 identical over 8 bases. Germline values: CDR1 MNHEY, CDR2 SMNVEV (reference sequence). J lost 12 bases, V lost 2 bases, and 3 bases had no gene match. This CDR3 contains 13 residues. The CDR3 region has the DNA TGTGCCAGCAGTTTAGGACAGGGAGAACCCCTCCACTTT. Encoded protein: CASSLGQGEPLHF.

This clone showed up just once. The rearrangement links TRBV1 to TRBJ2-1; the table's D gene call, TRBD2, was not cross checked with the DNA. TRBV1 is noted as a pseudogene. This CDR3 has 19 amino acids. The CDR3 sequence: CTSSQESLAGARTYNEQFF. CDR3 nucleotide sequence: TGCACCAGCAGCCAAGAATCACTAGCGGGGGCCCGAACCTACAATGAGCAGTTCTTC.

V gene TRBV2 combines with J gene TRBJ1-6; TRBD1 aligns across 8 bases. This CDR3 has 15 amino acids. The V segment lost 4 bases and the J segment 10 bases; nucleotides outside the gene matches: 9. Germline assignment: CDR1 SNHLY and CDR2 FYNNEI. The CDR3, as DNA: TGTGCCAGCAGTGGGGCCAGGGGGCTTGGGTCACCCCTCCACTTT. Encoded protein: CASSGARGLGSPLHF.

A remark on this clone: Other nucleotide sequences in the sample specify the same CDR3. This chain joins TRBV7-2 and TRBJ1-2; tentatively, D is TRBD1 (6 bases). Germline V lookup: CDR1 SGHTA, CDR2 FQGNSA. CDR3 length equals 15 residues. With 1 base removed from V and 2 bases from J, the gap between germline ends came to 11 bases. The CDR3 spells CASSLEQGGNYGYTF. CDR3 nucleotide sequence: TGTGCCAGCAGCTTAGAACAGGGAGGGAACTATGGCTACACCTTC. The full variable domain, its missing parts supplied by reference TRBV7-2 and TRBJ1-2, is GAGVSQSPSNKVTEKGKDVELRCDPISGHTALYWYRQSLGQGLEFLIYFQGNSAPDKSGLPSDRFSAERTGGSVSTLTIQRTQQEDSAVYLCASSLEQGGNYGYTFGSGTRLTVV.

V gene TRBV18 combines with J gene TRBJ2-7; 8 bases fit TRBD1. CDR3 length: 15 residues. Germline CDR1 is KGHSH and CDR2 is LQKENI. The V and J ends lost 5 bases and 2 bases, in that order; junction bases with no gene match: 8. In DNA, the CDR3 is TGTGCCAGCTCAGTCACAGGGGGTCGGGCCTACGAGCAGTACTTC. Translation: CASSVTGGRAYEQYF.

CDR3 nucleotide sequence: TGTGCCAGCAGCATCGCGGGGACGACAGGGGAAAAACTGTTTTTT. It yields the protein CASSIAGTTGEKLFF. The V and J genes are TRBV7-9 and TRBJ1-4; 7 nucleotides match TRBD1. The CDR3 runs 15 residues. Germline V lookup: CDR1 SEHNR, CDR2 FQNEAQ (reference sequence). V was pared by 5 bases and J by 8 bases, with 11 bases of the junction left unmatched.

There are a few counts of this clone. The J gene is TRBJ1-1, the V gene TRBV7-9; D gene ambiguous. Germline CDR1 SEHNR, CDR2 FQNEAQ (reference sequence). The CDR3 contains 17 residues. V lost 0 bases and J lost 1, with 15 bases in between. The CDR3 is CASSLAPGQRANTEAFF. DNA of the CDR3: TGTGCCAGCAGCTTAGCGCCTGGGCAGAGGGCGAACACTGAAGCTTTCTTT. Using reference TRBV7-9 and TRBJ1-1 for the parts outside the CDR3, the full variable domain is DTGVSQNPRHKITKRGQNVTFRCDPISEHNRLYWYRQTLGQGPEFLTYFQNEAQLEKSRLLSDRFSAERPKGSFSTLEIQRTEQGDSAMYLCASSLAPGQRANTEAFFGQGTRLTVV.

This chain connects TRBV7-8 to TRBJ2-7; weak D call: TRBD1 (5 bases). The V end lost 6 bases, the J end lost 4 bases, and 10 bases lay between the germline ends. Germline CDR1 SGHVS, CDR2 FQNEAQ. The CDR3 totals 12 residues. In nucleotides, the CDR3 is TGTGCCAGCAGATCGACAGATTACGAGCAGTACTTC. Translated, it gives CASRSTDYEQYF.

This chain connects TRBV5-1 to TRBJ2-6; D unclear. Trimming cost V 5 bases and J 2 bases, with 14 bases left between them. Germline V gives CDR1 SGHRS, CDR2 YFSETQ. The CDR3 is made up of 16 amino acids. The CDR3 DNA reads as TGCGCCAGCAGTCCGGAGAGCCCGCCTGGGGCCAACGTCCTGACTTTC. This encodes CASSPESPPGANVLTF.

The chain uses TRBV13 and TRBJ2-1; 10 bases line up with TRBD2. With 5 bases clipped from V and 0 bases from J, the junction kept 19 bases outside the gene matches. The CDR3 covers 21 residues. The germline V gene has CDR1 PRHDT and CDR2 FYEKMQ (reference sequence). The CDR3 reads CASSTQGILAGAPSSYNEQFF. The CDR3 bases are TGTGCCAGCAGCACCCAAGGGATTCTAGCGGGGGCCCCGAGCTCCTACAATGAGCAGTTCTTC.

This clone was picked up a small number of times. CDR3 bases: TGTGCCAGCAGCTTAACCTCCGGGGGGCTACCCTACGAGCAGTACTTC. Translation gives CASSLTSGGLPYEQYF. The V gene is TRBV7-3, the J gene TRBJ2-7; a weak D match, TRBD2 (7 bases). The CDR3 is 16 amino acids. Trimming removed 0 bases from V and 2 bases from J, with 14 bases in between. CDR1 is SGHTA, CDR2 FQGTGA, per germline. The full variable domain, completed using reference TRBV7-3 and TRBJ2-7, is GAGVSQTPSNKVTEKGKYVELRCDPISGHTALYWYRQSLGQGPEFLIYFQGTGAADDSGLPNDRFFAVRPEGSVSTLKIQRTERGDSAVYLCASSLTSGGLPYEQYFGPGTRLTVT.

The chain combines TRBV30 with TRBJ2-7; perhaps TRBD2 as D (7 bases). The length of the CDR3 is 16 residues. The V end lost 0 bases, the J end lost 5 bases, and 20 bases lay between the germline ends. The germline V gene has CDR1 GTSNPN and CDR2 SVGIG (reference sequence). The CDR3 sequence: CAWSVISGGLFDEQYF. The CDR3 DNA follows: TGTGCCTGGAGTGTAATCTCCGGGGGGCTCTTTGACGAGCAGTACTTC.

The chain uses TRBV7-2 and TRBJ2-3; D ambiguous. Germline V gene lookup returns CDR1 SGHTA and CDR2 FQGNSA. V was trimmed by 1 base and J by 3 bases, leaving 8 bases between them. The CDR3 runs to 14 residues. CDR3 DNA sequence: TGTGCCAGCAGCTTAGTAGGCCGGACAGATACGCAGTATTTT. Amino acids: CASSLVGRTDTQYF.

This chain connects TRBV10-3 to TRBJ1-2; 7 nucleotides line up with TRBD1. J was trimmed by 6 bases and V by 5 bases; bases with no gene match: 3. This CDR3 comprises 12 residues. Germline assignment: CDR1 ENHRY and CDR2 SYGVKD. CDR3 coding DNA: TGTGCCATCAGTACAGGGGCCCATGGCTACACCTTC. As protein: CAISTGAHGYTF.

The sample holds a few counts of this clone. The chain joins TRBV28 to TRBJ1-2; 7 positions agree with TRBD1. Germline assignment: CDR1 MDHEN and CDR2 SYDVKM. Trimming cost V 8 bases and J 8 bases; bases outside gene matches: 5. CDR3 length: 11 residues. The CDR3 DNA reads as TGTGCCAGCCGGGACAGCTACGGCTACACCTTC. Its protein product is CASRDSYGYTF.

The gene calls are TRBV5-1 and TRBJ2-1; D not resolved. V lost 3 bases and J 10 bases, leaving 8 bases between the germline ends. Germline V gene data show CDR1 as SGHRS and CDR2 as YFSETQ. This CDR3 has 11 amino acids. CDR3 in amino acids: CASSSATEQFF. The DNA of the CDR3 is TGCGCCAGCAGCTCTGCCACGGAGCAGTTCTTC.

V and J are TRBV4-2 and TRBJ2-3; TRBD1 might be the D (5 bases). The CDR3 spans 15 residues. CDR1 and CDR2 (germline): LGHNA, YNFKEQ. Trimming removed 1 base at V and 2 bases at J, with 10 bases between. In DNA, the CDR3 is TGTGCCAGCAGCCAAGTAAGGGGAAACACAGATACGCAGTATTTT. Amino acid sequence: CASSQVRGNTDTQYF.